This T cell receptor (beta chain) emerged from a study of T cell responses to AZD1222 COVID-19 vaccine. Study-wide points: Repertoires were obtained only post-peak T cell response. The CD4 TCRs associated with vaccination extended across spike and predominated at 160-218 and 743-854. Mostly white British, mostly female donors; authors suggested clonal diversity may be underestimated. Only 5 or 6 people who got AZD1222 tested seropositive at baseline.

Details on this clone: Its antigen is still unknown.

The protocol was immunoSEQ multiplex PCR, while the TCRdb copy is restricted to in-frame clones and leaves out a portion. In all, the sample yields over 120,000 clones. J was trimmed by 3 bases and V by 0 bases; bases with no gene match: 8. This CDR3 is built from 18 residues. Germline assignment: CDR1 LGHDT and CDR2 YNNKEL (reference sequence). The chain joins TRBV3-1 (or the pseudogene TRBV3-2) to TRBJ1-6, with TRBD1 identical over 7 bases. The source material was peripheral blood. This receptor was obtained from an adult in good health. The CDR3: CASSQERDSRNYNSPLHF. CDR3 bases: TGTGCCAGCAGCCAAGAAAGGGACAGCCGAAACTATAATTCACCCCTCCACTTT.